The 20 T cell receptor beta chains below all came from one sample that was sequenced in a study of blood T cell repertoires in COVID-19 (dated by TCRdb to the early 2020s). The library was built by means of the immunoSEQ multiplex PCR assay. TCRdb re-hosts the immuneACCESS table, in-frame sequences only. Its copies lack some clones; in the studies checked, an unresolved V gene accounts for under half of them, and the cause for the rest is not known. Present in this sample are around 25,000 clones, over 80% of which were seen just once. Of the sample, over 60% falls within the top ten clones. Sequencing used peripheral blood. The receptors stem from a man between 70 and 80 years old with acute or convalescent COVID-19.

This sequence joins TRBV30 and TRBJ2-7; D gene ambiguous. Trimming pared 4 bases from V and 2 bases from J, leaving 6 bases between. The CDR3 loop spans 11 amino acids. Germline assignment: CDR1 GTSNPN and CDR2 SVGIG (reference sequence). In nucleotides, the CDR3 is TGTGCCTGGACAGTGGCCTACGAGCAGTACTTC. Amino acids: CAWTVAYEQYF.

The V call is TRBV18, the J call TRBJ1-3; D gene unclear. CDR1 KGHSH and CDR2 LQKENI come from the germline V gene. The CDR3 sequence is 15 residues long. The V gene lost 3 bases and the J gene lost 2 bases, with 11 bases spanning the gap. CDR3 sequence (DNA): TGTGCCAGCTCACCGATGTACGGGGCTGGAAACACCATATATTTT. Translating gives CASSPMYGAGNTIYF. The full variable domain, in which reference TRBV18 and TRBJ1-3 provide the parts outside the CDR3, is NAGVMQNPRHLVRRRGQEARLRCSPMKGHSHVYWYRQLPEEGLKFMVYLQKENIIDESGMPKERFSAEFPKEGPSILRIQQVVRGDSAAYFCASSPMYGAGNTIYFGEGSWLTVV.

The chain carries TRBV10-1 and TRBJ2-1; a weak D match, TRBD2 (5 bases). Trimming removed 3 bases at V and 8 bases at J, with 14 bases between. CDR1 and CDR2 from the germline V gene are WNHNN and SYGVQD (reference sequence). This CDR3 is built from 14 residues. CDR3 region: CASSDYSSGDEQFF. The CDR3 bases are TGCGCCAGCAGTGACTACAGCTCCGGGGATGAGCAGTTCTTC.

This chain connects TRBV7-3 to TRBJ2-5; D gene uncertain. V was cut by 4 bases and J by 1 base, with 7 bases left in between. This CDR3 has 13 amino acids. Germline V lookup: CDR1 SGHTA, CDR2 FQGTGA. The chain's CDR3 is CASSSRPQETQYF. The CDR3 region has the DNA TGTGCCAGCAGCTCCAGGCCCCAAGAGACCCAGTACTTC.

V is TRBV7-2 and J is TRBJ2-7, with D hard to call. The germline V gene encodes CDR1 SGHTA and CDR2 FQGNSA. The CDR3 extends over 12 amino acids. V was trimmed by 2 bases and J by 3 bases, leaving 5 bases between them. DNA of the CDR3: TGTGCCAGCAGCTTACTTAACTACGAGCAGTACTTC. It codes for CASSLLNYEQYF.

The V gene is TRBV4-3, the J gene TRBJ2-5; 7 nucleotides line up with TRBD1. Germline V lookup: CDR1 LGHNA, CDR2 YSLEER. The CDR3 sequence is 15 residues long. V was clipped by 4 bases and J by 0 bases; unmatched bases: 5. The CDR3 region is CASSRSTGDQETQYF. CDR3 bases: TGCGCCAGCAGCCGCTCTACAGGGGACCAAGAGACCCAGTACTTC.

The chain combines TRBV5-6 with TRBJ2-5; 9 positions agree with TRBD1. CDR1 is SGHDT and CDR2 is YYEEEE in the germline V gene. The CDR3 covers 13 residues. J was trimmed by 13 bases and V by 0 bases; bases with no gene match: 7. In DNA, the CDR3 is TGTGCCAGCAGCTTGGCCGGACAGGGGTTCATGTACTTC. This gives the protein CASSLAGQGFMYF.

This sequence joins TRBV5-6 and TRBJ1-3; the D is unclear. Deletions cut 3 bases from V and 7 bases from J, with 20 bases between. CDR1 SGHDT and CDR2 YYEEEE come from the germline V gene. The CDR3 is made up of 16 amino acids. CDR3 nucleotides: TGTGCCAGCAGCTCCGAAACCGGGTCACAACCCAACACCATATATTTT. Its translation: CASSSETGSQPNTIYF. Complete variable domain (other parts from reference TRBV5-6 and TRBJ1-3): DAGVTQSPTHLIKTRGQQVTLRCSPKSGHDTVSWYQQALGQGPQFIFQYYEEEERQRGNFPDRFSGHQFPNYSSELNVNALLLGDSALYLCASSSETGSQPNTIYFGEGSWLTVV.

A few counts support this clone. The rearrangement uses TRBV27 and TRBJ2-1, with 9 bases identical to TRBD2. CDR1 MNHEY and CDR2 SMNVEV come from the germline V gene (reference sequence). This CDR3 is built from 13 residues. V shed 5 bases and J 13 bases; nucleotides not matched to a gene: 9. CDR3 sequence reads: CASSPRLAAVQFF. CDR3 sequence (DNA): TGTGCCAGCAGTCCCCGACTAGCGGCAGTCCAGTTCTTC.

This clone was observed a single time. The genes are TRBV5-5 and TRBJ1-1; no clear D gene. V lost 2 bases and J lost 5, with 10 bases in between. CDR3 length equals 13 residues. The germline CDR1 and CDR2 sequences are SGHKS and YYEKEE (reference sequence). The CDR3 DNA reads TGTGCCAGCAGCTTCAAGGCGAGGACTGAAGCTTTCTTT. This codes for CASSFKARTEAFF. The complete variable domain, with remaining parts taken from reference TRBV5-5 and TRBJ1-1, reads DAGVTQSPTHLIKTRGQQVTLRCSPISGHKSVSWYQQVLGQGPQFIFQYYEKEERGRGNFPDRFSARQFPNYSSELNVNALLLGDSALYLCASSFKARTEAFFGQGTRLTVV.

This chain connects TRBV4-2 to TRBJ2-5; D may be TRBD2 (5 bases). Trimming took off 1 base at V and 0 bases at J, with 9 bases between the two ends. The CDR3 runs 15 residues. Germline V gives CDR1 LGHNA, CDR2 YNFKEQ. The CDR3 here is CASSQGGLYQETQYF. The CDR3 DNA reads as TGTGCCAGCAGCCAAGGCGGGCTGTACCAAGAGACCCAGTACTTC.

The genes are TRBV15 and TRBJ1-5; D uncertain. CDR3 length equals 13 residues. CDR1 and CDR2 (germline): LNHNV, YYDKDF (reference sequence). Trimming removed 3 bases from V and 4 bases from J, with 7 bases in between. CDR3 DNA: TGTGCCACCAGCAGCCAGGCAAATCAGCCCCAGCATTTT. It is translated as CATSSQANQPQHF.

V is TRBV11-2 and J is TRBJ2-3; possible D gene TRBD1, 5 bases. The CDR3 consists of 14 residues. Germline V gene sequence: CDR1 SGHAT, CDR2 FQNNGV. Between the trimmed V and J ends, which lost 5 bases and 1 base, there was a span of 10 bases. This chain's CDR3 is CASSLRQRTDTQYF. In DNA, the CDR3 is TGTGCCAGCAGCCTCCGACAGCGCACAGATACGCAGTATTTT.

This clone appeared once. The genes are TRBV11-3 and TRBJ1-1; 8 bases are shared with TRBD1. The CDR3 consists of 13 residues. The J segment lost 1 base and the V segment lost 5 bases, leaving 0 bases of the junction unmatched. The V gene's germline CDR1 is SGHNT and CDR2 YENEEA. The CDR3 region has the DNA TGTGCCAGCAGCACAGGGGGGAACACTGAAGCTTTCTTT. Amino acid sequence: CASSTGGNTEAFF.

This chain uses TRBV6-5 with TRBJ1-6; TRBD1 agrees at 8 bases. The CDR3 spans 13 residues. Trimming cost V 6 bases and J 7 bases; bases outside gene matches: 2. Per the germline V gene, CDR1 is MNHEY and CDR2 is SVGAGI. CDR3 sequence reads: CASRRQGNSPLHF. The DNA for the CDR3 is TGTGCCAGCAGAAGACAGGGGAATTCACCCCTCCACTTT.

The rearrangement links TRBV28 to TRBJ1-1; D remains ambiguous. This CDR3 contains 13 residues. The ends were cut back, 7 bases at V and 0 bases at J, with 9 bases in the middle. CDR1 and CDR2 from the germline V gene are MDHEN and SYDVKM. The CDR3 sequence is CASTLGVNTEAFF. CDR3 nucleotides: TGTGCCAGCACCCTGGGAGTGAACACTGAAGCTTTCTTT.

The rearrangement links TRBV6-2 or TRBV6-3 to TRBJ2-1, with D maybe TRBD1 (6 bases). The CDR3 totals 12 residues. Germline lookup yields CDR1 MNHEY and CDR2 SVGEGT. V was trimmed by 6 bases and J by 9 bases, leaving 12 bases between them. This CDR3 reads CASSSQGFEQFF. CDR3 sequence (DNA): TGTGCCAGCAGCTCGCAGGGGTTTGAGCAGTTCTTC.

The J gene is TRBJ2-1, the V gene TRBV7-2; TRBD2 matches at 8 bases. Germline V CDR1 and CDR2: SGHTA, FQGNSA. The CDR3 has 15 residues. Unmatched junction bases numbered 5, after V lost 0 bases and J lost 7 bases. DNA of the CDR3: TGTGCCAGCAGCTTAGCCGGGAGGGTGGCAAATGAGCAGTTCTTC. This gives the protein CASSLAGRVANEQFF.

In DNA, the CDR3 is TGTGCCACCCAGGCTGGGTTGGACACCGGGGAGCTGTTTTTT. Translating gives CATQAGLDTGELFF. V gene TRBV27 combines with J gene TRBJ2-2; D remains ambiguous. The V end lost 10 bases, the J end lost 3 bases, and 15 bases lay between the germline ends. The germline V gene encodes CDR1 MNHEY and CDR2 SMNVEV (reference sequence). This CDR3 contains 14 residues.

This clone has just a few counts. The gene calls are TRBV30 and TRBJ1-6; D may be TRBD1 (5 bases). Germline CDR1 reads GTSNPN; CDR2 reads SVGIG (reference sequence). Trimming left V 3 bases short and J 10 bases short, with 16 bases between. CDR3 length: 14 amino acids. The CDR3 sequence: CAWSLGANGSPLHF. The DNA for the CDR3 is TGTGCCTGGAGCCTTGGGGCAAACGGGTCACCCCTCCACTTT.